The clone carrying this T cell receptor (beta chain) was recorded once. These data originate in a study of blood T cell repertoires in COVID-19. Study-wide context: Samples representing acute and convalescent COVID-19 were sourced from the United States, Italy and Spain. T cells, B-cell-depleted T cells, or PBMCs supplied cDNA or gDNA.

In the original analysis: Nucleated cell number was recorded as an estimate derived from reference gene primer amplification. Generated by immunoSEQ multiplex PCR, the TCRdb table keeps only in-frame clones and is missing some. That table furnishes V, J and clone size, whereas the DNA furnished D and trimming. Of tens of thousands of clones listed, about 81% are singletons. The CDR3 totals 13 residues. Germline CDR1 is LGHDT and CDR2 is YNNKEL (reference sequence). The V gene lost 7 bases and the J gene lost 1 base, with 10 bases spanning the gap. Material: peripheral blood. The TCR originated in an elderly man with acute or convalescent COVID-19. The V and J genes are TRBV3-1 (or the pseudogene TRBV3-2) and TRBJ1-1, with unresolved D. The DNA of the CDR3 is TGTGCCAGCATCGCGGCCGGGAACACTGAAGCTTTCTTT. Translated, it gives CASIAAGNTEAFF.